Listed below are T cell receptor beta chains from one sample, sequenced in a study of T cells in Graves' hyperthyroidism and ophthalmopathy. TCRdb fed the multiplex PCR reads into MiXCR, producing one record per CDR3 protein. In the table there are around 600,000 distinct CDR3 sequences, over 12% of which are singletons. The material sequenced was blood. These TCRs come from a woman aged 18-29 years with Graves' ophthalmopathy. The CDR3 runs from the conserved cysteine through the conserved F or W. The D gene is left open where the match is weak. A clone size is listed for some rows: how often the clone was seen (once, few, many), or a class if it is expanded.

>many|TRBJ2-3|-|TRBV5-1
CASSLNRFITDTQYF
TGCGCCAGCAGCTTGAACAGGTTCATCACAGATACGCAGTATTTT
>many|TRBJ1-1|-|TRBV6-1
CASSYEQGMGTEAFF
TGTGCCAGCAGTTACGAGCAGGGGATGGGCACTGAAGCTTTCTTT
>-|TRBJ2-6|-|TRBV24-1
CATSGDWAGDGANVLTF
TGTGCCACCAGTGGCGATTGGGCAGGGGATGGGGCCAACGTCCTGACTTTC
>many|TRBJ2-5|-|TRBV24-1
CATSDGGRKEETQYF
TGTGCCACCAGTGATGGTGGACGCAAAGAAGAGACCCAGTACTTC
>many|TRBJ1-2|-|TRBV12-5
CASGFGSNYGYTF
TGTGCTAGTGGTTTCGGGAGTAACTATGGCTACACCTTC
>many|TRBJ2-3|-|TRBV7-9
CASSLALGTDTQYF
TGTGCCAGCAGTTTGGCATTGGGTACAGATACGCAGTATTTT
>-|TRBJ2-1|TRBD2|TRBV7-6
CASSPLAGAISYNEQFF
TGTGCCAGCAGCCCTCTAGCGGGGGCAATCTCCTACAATGAGCAGTTCTTC
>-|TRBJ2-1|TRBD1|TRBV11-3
CASSIDQRQGHEQFF
TGTGCCAGCAGTATCGATCAACGACAGGGCCATGAGCAGTTCTTC
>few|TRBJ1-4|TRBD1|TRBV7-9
CASSLAYPGQGLFF
TGTGCCAGCAGCTTAGCGTATCCGGGACAGGGATTGTTTTTT
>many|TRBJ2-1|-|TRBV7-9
CASSLLDRNNEQFF
TGTGCCAGCAGCTTACTCGACAGAAACAATGAGCAGTTCTTC
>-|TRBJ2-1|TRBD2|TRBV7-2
CASSLEGLAGELINEQFF
TGTGCCAGCAGCTTAGAAGGGCTAGCGGGAGAACTCATCAATGAGCAGTTCTTC
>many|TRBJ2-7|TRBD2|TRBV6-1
CASQIKREGLYEQYF
TGTGCCAGCCAGATTAAGCGGGAGGGCCTCTACGAGCAGTACTTC
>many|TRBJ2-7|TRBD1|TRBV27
CASSLQGLTVYEQYF
TGTGCCAGCAGTCTACAGGGGCTTACGGTCTACGAGCAGTACTTC
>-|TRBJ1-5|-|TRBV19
CASRTGYSNQPQHF
TGTGCCAGTCGGACGGGTTATAGCAATCAGCCCCAGCATTTT
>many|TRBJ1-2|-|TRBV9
CASSVFGRTTPRYGYTF
TGTGCCAGCAGCGTATTCGGCAGAACAACCCCCCGGTATGGCTACACCTTC
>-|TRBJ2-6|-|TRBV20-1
CSALAVSSGANVLTF
TGCAGTGCTCTAGCCGTGAGCTCTGGGGCCAACGTCCTGACTTTC
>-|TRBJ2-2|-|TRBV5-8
CASSRIVRSGELFF
TGTGCCAGCAGCAGAATAGTTCGGTCCGGGGAGCTGTTTTTT
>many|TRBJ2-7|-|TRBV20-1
CSARATRRGEQYF
TGCAGTGCTAGAGCAACACGAAGGGGCGAGCAGTACTTC
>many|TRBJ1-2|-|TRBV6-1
CASSEARGFYGYTF
TGTGCCAGCAGTGAAGCGAGAGGGTTCTATGGCTACACCTTC
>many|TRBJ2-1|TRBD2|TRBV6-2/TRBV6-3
CASSRTSGRMNEQFF
TGTGCCAGCAGTCGCACTAGCGGGAGGATGAATGAGCAGTTCTTC
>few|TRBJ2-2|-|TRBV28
CASSSPEEGANTGELFF
TGTGCCAGCAGTTCCCCCGAGGAAGGGGCGAACACCGGGGAGCTGTTTTTT
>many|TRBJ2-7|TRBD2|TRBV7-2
CASSLDGLLAGGWGKQYF
TGTGCCAGCAGCTTAGACGGTCTACTAGCGGGAGGTTGGGGCAAGCAGTACTTC
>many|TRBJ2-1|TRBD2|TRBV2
CASSEAGGSQQFF
TGTGCCAGCAGTGAAGCGGGAGGGTCCCAGCAGTTCTTC
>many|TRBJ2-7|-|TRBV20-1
CSAREVEGLIGALYEQYF
TGCAGTGCTAGAGAGGTTGAGGGACTTATAGGGGCTTTATACGAGCAGTACTTC
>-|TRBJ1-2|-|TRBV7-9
CASSPQDSYGYTF
TGTGCCAGCAGCCCTCAGGACAGCTATGGCTACACCTTC
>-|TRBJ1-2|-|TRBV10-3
CAISPTGVNDRTNYGYTF
TGTGCCATCAGCCCTACGGGGGTAAATGATAGAACTAACTATGGCTACACCTTC
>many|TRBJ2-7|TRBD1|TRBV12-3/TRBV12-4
CASRPTGGKQYF
TGTGCCAGCAGACCGACAGGGGGCAAGCAGTACTTC
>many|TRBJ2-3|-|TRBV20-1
CSARGAGRGTDTQYF
TGCAGTGCTAGAGGGGCAGGGCGGGGCACAGATACGCAGTATTTT
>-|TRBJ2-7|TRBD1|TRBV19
CASSMQGDGAYEQYF
TGTGCCAGTAGTATGCAGGGGGACGGCGCCTACGAGCAGTACTTC
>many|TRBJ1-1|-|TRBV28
CASSFKQRAFF
TGTGCCAGCAGTTTCAAACAAAGAGCTTTCTTT
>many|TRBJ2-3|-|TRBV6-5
CASSYADGDTDTQYF
TGTGCCAGCAGTTACGCAGATGGGGATACAGATACGCAGTATTTT
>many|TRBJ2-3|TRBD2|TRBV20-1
CSARAGTSGRASSTDTQYF
TGCAGTGCTAGAGCCGGGACTAGCGGGAGGGCCTCCAGCACAGATACGCAGTATTTT
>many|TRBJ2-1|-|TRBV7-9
CASSLAAGNYNEQFF
TGTGCCAGCAGCTTAGCGGCAGGCAACTACAATGAGCAGTTCTTC
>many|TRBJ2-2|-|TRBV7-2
CASSLAARTGELFF
TGTGCCAGCAGCTTAGCGGCCCGGACCGGGGAGCTGTTTTTT
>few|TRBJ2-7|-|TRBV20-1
CSAQGTEGMNEQYF
TGCAGTGCTCAGGGTACAGAGGGCATGAACGAGCAGTACTTC
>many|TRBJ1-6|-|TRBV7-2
CASSSQTAYNSPLHF
TGTGCCAGCAGCTCACAGACAGCTTATAATTCACCCCTCCACTTT
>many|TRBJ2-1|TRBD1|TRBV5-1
CASSLLTGPYNEQFF
TGCGCCAGCAGCTTGCTGACAGGGCCATACAATGAGCAGTTCTTC
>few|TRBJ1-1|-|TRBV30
CAWSRAGMNTEAFF
TGTGCCTGGAGTAGGGCAGGGATGAACACTGAAGCTTTCTTT
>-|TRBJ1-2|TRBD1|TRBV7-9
CASSLGTGVRYTF
TGTGCCAGCAGCTTAGGGACAGGGGTGCGCTACACCTTC
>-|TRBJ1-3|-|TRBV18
CASSPPGSSSGNTIYF
TGTGCCAGCTCACCACCGGGGTCTAGCTCTGGAAACACCATATATTTT
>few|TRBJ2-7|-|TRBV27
CATPAGPGPNYEQYF
TGTGCCACCCCTGCTGGACCGGGACCGAATTACGAGCAGTACTTC
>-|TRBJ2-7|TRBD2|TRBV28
CASSLWTPSGSSPVDYEQYF
TGTGCCAGCAGTTTATGGACCCCTAGCGGGAGCTCCCCGGTTGACTACGAGCAGTACTTC
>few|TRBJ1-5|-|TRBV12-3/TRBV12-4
CASSHSLSNQPQHF
TGTGCCAGCAGTCACAGCCTGAGCAATCAGCCCCAGCATTTT
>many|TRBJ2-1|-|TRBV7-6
CASSLESEQFF
TGTGCCAGCAGCTTGGAGAGTGAGCAGTTCTTC
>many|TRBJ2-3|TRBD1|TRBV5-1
CASSSGTGEDTQYF
TGCGCCAGCAGCTCCGGGACAGGAGAGGATACGCAGTATTTT
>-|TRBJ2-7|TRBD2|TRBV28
CASNTLPGLAGAGEQYF
TGTGCCAGCAATACCTTACCGGGACTAGCGGGAGCCGGCGAGCAGTACTTC
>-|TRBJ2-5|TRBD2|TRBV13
CASSLVTSGTQETQYF
TGTGCCAGCAGCTTAGTCACTAGCGGGACCCAAGAGACCCAGTACTTC
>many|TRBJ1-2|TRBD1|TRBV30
CAWSPGGAGGYTF
TGTGCCTGGAGCCCAGGGGGGGCAGGTGGCTACACCTTC
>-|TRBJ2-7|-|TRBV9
CASSVWDGGGYEQYF
TGTGCCAGCAGCGTATGGGACGGCGGAGGGTACGAGCAGTACTTC
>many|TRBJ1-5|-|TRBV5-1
CASSQDIYQPQHF
TGCGCCAGCAGCCAAGACATTTATCAGCCCCAGCATTTT
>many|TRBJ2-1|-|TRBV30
CAWSVREYTEQFF
TGTGCCTGGAGTGTACGGGAGTATACTGAGCAGTTCTTC